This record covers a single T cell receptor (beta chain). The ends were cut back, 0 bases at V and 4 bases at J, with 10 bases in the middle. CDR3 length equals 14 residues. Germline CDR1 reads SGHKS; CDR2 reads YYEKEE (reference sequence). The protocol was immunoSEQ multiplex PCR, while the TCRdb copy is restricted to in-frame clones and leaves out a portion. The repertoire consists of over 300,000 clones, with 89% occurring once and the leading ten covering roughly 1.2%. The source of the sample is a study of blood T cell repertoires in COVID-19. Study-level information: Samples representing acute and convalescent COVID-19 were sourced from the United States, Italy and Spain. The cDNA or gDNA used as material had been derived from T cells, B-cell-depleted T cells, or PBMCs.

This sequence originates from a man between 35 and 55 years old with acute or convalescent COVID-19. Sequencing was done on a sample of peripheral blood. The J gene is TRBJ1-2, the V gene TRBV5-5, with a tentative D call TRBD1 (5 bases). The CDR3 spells CASSLVDSPYGYTF. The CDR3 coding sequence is TGTGCCAGCAGCTTGGTCGACAGTCCCTATGGCTACACCTTC.